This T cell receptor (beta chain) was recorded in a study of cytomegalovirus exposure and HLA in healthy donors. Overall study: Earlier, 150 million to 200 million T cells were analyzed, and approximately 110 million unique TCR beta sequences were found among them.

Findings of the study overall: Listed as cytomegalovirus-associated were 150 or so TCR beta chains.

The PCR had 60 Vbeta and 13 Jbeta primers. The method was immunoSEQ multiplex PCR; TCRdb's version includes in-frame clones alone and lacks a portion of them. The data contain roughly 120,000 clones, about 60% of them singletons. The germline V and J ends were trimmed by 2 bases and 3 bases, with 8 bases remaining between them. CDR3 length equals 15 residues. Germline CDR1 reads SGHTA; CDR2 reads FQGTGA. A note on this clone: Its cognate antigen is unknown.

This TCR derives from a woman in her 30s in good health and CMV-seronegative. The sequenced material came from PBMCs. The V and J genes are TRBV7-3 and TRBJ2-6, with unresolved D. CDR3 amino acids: CASSLLLIGANVLTF. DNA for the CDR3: TGTGCCAGCAGCTTACTATTAATTGGGGCCAACGTCCTGACTTTC.